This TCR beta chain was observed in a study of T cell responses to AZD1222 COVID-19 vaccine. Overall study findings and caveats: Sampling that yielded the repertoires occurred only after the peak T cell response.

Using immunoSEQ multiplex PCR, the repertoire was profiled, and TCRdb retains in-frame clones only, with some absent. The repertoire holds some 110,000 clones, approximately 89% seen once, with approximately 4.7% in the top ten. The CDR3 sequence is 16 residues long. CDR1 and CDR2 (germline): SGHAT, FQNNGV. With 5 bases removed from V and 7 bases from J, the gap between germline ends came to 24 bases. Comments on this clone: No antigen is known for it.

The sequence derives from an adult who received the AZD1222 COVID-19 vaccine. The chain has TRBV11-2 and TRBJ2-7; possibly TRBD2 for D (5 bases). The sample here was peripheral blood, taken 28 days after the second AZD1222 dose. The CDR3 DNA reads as TGTGCCAGCAGCCCGGAGGAGTGGTACGGTTTCAGGGAGCAGTACTTC. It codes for CASSPEEWYGFREQYF.